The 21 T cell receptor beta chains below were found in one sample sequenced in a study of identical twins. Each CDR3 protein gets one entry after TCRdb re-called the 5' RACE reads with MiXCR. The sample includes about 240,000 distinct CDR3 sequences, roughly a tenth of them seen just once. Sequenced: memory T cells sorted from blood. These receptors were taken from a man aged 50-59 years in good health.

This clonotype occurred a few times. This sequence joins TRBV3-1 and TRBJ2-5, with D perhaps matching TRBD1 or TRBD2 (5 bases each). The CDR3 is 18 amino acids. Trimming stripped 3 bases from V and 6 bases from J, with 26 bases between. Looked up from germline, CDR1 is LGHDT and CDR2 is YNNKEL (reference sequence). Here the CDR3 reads CASSQGLGTGTALQTQYF. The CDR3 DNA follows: TGTGCCAGCAGCCAGGGTTTGGGAACCGGGACCGCACTTCAGACCCAGTACTTC.

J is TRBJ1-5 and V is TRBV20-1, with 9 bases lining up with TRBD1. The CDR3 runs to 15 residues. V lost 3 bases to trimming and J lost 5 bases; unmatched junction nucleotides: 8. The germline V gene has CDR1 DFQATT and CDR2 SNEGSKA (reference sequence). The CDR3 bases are TGCAGTGCTAGTCCACCGGGACAGGGAGATCAGCCCCAGCATTTT. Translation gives CSASPPGQGDQPQHF.

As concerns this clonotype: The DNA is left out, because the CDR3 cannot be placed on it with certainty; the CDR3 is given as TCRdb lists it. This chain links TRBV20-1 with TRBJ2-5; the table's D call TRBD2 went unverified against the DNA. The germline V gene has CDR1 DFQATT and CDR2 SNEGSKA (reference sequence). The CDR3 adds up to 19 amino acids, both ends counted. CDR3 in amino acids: CSAFGTDLEREFFGETQYF.

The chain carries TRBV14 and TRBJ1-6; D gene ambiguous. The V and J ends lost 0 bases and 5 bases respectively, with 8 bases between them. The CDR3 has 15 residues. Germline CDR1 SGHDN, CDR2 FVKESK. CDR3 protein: CASSQDKHNNSPLHF. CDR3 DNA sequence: TGTGCCAGCAGCCAAGATAAGCATAATAATTCACCCCTCCACTTT.

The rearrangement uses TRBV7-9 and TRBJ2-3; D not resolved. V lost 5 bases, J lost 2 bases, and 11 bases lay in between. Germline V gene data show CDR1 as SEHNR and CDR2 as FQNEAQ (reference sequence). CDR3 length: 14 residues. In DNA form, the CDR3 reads TGTGCCAGCAGCGCCCGACATAACACAGATACGCAGTATTTT. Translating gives CASSARHNTDTQYF.

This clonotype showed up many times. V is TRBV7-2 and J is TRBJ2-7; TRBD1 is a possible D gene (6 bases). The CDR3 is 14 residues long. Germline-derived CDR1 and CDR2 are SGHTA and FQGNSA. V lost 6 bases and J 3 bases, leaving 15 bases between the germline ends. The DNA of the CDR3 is TGTGCCAGCAGTTCGTCGGCAGGGGACTACGAGCAGTACTTC. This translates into CASSSSAGDYEQYF.

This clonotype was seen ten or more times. The CDR3 is CASSGDRDPSYEQYF. Here the CDR3 DNA reads TGCGCCAGCAGCGGAGACAGGGATCCCTCCTACGAGCAGTACTTC. J is TRBJ2-7 and V is TRBV5-1; 7 nucleotides line up with TRBD1. The V gene's germline CDR1 is SGHRS and CDR2 YFSETQ. The J segment lost 0 bases and the V segment lost 4 bases, leaving 7 bases of the junction unmatched. This CDR3 spans 15 amino acids.

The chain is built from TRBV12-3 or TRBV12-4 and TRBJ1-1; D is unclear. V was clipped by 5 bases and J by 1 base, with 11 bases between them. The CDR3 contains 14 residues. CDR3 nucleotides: TGTGCCAGCAGTACGGTTGGAAGGAACACTGAAGCTTTCTTT. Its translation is CASSTVGRNTEAFF.

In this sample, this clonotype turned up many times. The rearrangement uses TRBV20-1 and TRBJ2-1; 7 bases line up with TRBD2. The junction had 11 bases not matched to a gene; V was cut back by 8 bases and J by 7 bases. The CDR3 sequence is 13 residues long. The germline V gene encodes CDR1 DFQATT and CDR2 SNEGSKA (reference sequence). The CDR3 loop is CSLDGLVGNEQFF. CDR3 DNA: TGCAGTTTAGACGGACTAGTGGGTAATGAGCAGTTCTTC.

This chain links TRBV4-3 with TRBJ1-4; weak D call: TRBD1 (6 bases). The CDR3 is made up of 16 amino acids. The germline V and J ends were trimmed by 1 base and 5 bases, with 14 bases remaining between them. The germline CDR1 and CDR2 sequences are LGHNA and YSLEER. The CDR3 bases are TGCGCCAGCAGCCAAGGAAACAGGGCGCTAAATGAAAAACTGTTTTTT. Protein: CASSQGNRALNEKLFF.

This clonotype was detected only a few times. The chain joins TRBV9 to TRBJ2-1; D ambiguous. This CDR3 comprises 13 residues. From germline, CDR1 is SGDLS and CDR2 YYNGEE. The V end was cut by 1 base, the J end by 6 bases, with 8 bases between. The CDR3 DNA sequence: TGTGCCAGCAGCGTAACCGGGTCCAATGAGCAGTTCTTC. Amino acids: CASSVTGSNEQFF.

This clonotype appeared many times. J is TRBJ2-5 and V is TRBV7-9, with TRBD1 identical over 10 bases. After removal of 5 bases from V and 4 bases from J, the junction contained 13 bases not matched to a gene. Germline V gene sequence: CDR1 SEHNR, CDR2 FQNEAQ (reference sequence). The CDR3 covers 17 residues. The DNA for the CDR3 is TGTGCCAGCAGCCCACTCCCCGGGACAGGGGACGGAGAGACCCAGTACTTC. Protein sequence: CASSPLPGTGDGETQYF.

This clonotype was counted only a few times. The CDR3 region is CASSYSVTRGRQYF. The CDR3 region has the DNA TGTGCCAGCAGTTACTCGGTGACTAGGGGGCGGCAGTACTTC. This chain joins TRBV6-2 or TRBV6-3 and TRBJ2-7, with D possibly matching TRBD1 (7 bases). Germline V gene data show CDR1 as MNHEY and CDR2 as SVGEGT. Between the trimmed V and J ends, which lost 0 bases and 9 bases, there was a span of 15 bases. CDR3 length: 14 amino acids.

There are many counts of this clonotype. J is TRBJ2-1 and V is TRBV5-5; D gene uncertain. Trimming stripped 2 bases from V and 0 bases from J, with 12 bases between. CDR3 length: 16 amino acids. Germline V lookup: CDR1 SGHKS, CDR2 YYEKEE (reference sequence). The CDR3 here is CASSFEGISSYNEQFF. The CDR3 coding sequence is TGTGCCAGCAGCTTCGAAGGTATCAGCTCCTACAATGAGCAGTTCTTC.

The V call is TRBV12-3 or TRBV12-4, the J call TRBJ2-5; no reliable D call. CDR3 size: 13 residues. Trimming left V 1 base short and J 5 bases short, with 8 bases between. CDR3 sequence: CASSLGSLETQYF. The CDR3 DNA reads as TGTGCCAGCAGTTTAGGCAGCCTTGAGACCCAGTACTTC.

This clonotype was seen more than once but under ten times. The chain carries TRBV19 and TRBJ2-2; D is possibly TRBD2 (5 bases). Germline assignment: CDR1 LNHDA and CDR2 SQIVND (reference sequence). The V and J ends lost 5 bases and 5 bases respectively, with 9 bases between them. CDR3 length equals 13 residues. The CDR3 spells CASSWRGTGELFF. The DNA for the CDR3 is TGTGCCAGTAGTTGGAGAGGGACCGGGGAGCTGTTTTTT. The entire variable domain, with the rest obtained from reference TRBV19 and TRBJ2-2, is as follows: DGGITQSPKYLFRKEGQNVTLSCEQNLNHDAMYWYRQDPGQGLRLIYYSQIVNDFQKGDIAEGYSVSREKKESFPLTVTSAQKNPTAFYLCASSWRGTGELFFGEGSRLTVL.

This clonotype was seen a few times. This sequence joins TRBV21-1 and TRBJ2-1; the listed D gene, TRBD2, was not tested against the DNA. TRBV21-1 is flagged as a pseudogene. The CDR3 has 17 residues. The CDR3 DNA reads TGTGCCAGCAGCAAAGGTCATGGACTAGCGTATTACAATGAGCAGTTCTTC. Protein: CASSKGHGLAYYNEQFF.

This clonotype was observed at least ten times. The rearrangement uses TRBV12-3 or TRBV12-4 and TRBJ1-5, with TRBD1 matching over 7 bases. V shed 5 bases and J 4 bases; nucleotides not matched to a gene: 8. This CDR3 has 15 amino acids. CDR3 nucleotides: TGTGCCAGCAGTCCCTCGGGACAGAGAAATCAGCCCCAGCATTTT. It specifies CASSPSGQRNQPQHF.

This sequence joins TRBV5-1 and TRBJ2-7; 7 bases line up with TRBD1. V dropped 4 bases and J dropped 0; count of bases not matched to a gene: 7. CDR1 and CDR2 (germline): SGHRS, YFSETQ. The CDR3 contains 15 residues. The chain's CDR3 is CASSLTGTLSYEQYF. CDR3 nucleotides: TGCGCCAGCAGCCTGACAGGGACACTCTCCTACGAGCAGTACTTC.

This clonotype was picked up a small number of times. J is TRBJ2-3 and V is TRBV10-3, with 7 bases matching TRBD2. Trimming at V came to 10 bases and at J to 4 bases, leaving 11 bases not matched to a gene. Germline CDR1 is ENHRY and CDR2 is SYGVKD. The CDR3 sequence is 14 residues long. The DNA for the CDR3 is TGTGCCACTAACCGGGACTACCAGGCAGATACGCAGTATTTT. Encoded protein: CATNRDYQADTQYF.

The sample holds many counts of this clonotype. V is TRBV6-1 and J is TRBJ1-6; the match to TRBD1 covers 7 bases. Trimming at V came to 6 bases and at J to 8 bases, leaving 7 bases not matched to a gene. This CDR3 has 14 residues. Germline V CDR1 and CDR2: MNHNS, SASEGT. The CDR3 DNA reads TGTGCCAGCAGGACGGACAGGAAGGATTCACCCCTCCACTTT. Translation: CASRTDRKDSPLHF.